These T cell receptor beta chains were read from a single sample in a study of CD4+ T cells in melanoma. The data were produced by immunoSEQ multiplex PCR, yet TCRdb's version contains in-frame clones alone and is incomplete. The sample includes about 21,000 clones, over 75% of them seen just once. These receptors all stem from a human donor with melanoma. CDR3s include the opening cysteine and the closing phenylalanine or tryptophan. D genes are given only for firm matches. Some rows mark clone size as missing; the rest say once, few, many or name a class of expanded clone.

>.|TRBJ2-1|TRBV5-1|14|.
CASAPGDLYNEQFF
TGCGCCAGTGCTCCGGGGGACCTCTACAATGAGCAGTTCTTC
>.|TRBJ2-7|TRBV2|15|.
CASSDLSGLDYEQYF
TGTGCCAGCAGTGACCTCTCAGGGTTGGACTACGAGCAGTACTTC
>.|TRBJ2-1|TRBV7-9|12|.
CASSPMRREQFF
TGTGCCAGCAGCCCTATGCGGCGTGAGCAGTTCTTC
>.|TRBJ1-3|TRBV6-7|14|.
CASSYSNLGNTIYF
TGTGCCAGCAGTTACTCGAATTTGGGGAACACCATATATTTT
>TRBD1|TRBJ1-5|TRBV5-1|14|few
CASSPGTGEQPQHF
TGCGCCAGCAGCCCCGGGACAGGGGAACAGCCCCAGCATTTT
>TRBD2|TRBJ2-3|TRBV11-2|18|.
CASSSYPTSGFSTDTQYF
TGTGCCAGCAGCTCATATCCGACTAGCGGATTTAGCACAGATACGCAGTATTTT
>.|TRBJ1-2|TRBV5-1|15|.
CASTPGLRANYGYTF
TGCGCCAGCACCCCAGGGTTGAGGGCTAACTATGGCTACACCTTC
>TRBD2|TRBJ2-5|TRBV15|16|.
CATSRGSGGAGETQYF
TGTGCCACCAGCAGAGGAAGCGGGGGGGCGGGTGAGACCCAGTACTTC
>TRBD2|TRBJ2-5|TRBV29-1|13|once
CSVISGGGETQYF
TGCAGCGTGATTAGCGGGGGGGGAGAGACCCAGTACTTC
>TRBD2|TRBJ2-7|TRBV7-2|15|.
CASSLVPGGSYEQYF
TGTGCCAGCAGCTTAGTCCCGGGAGGGTCCTACGAGCAGTACTTC
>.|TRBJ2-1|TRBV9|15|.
CASSVEVVVNNEQFF
TGTGCCAGCAGCGTAGAGGTTGTGGTAAACAATGAGCAGTTCTTC
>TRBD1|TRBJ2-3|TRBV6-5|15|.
CASSAPGQGTDTQYF
TGTGCCAGCAGTGCGCCGGGACAGGGCACAGATACGCAGTATTTT
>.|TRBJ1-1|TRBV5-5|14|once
CASSFQRLNTEAFF
TGTGCCAGCAGCTTTCAGCGATTGAACACTGAAGCTTTCTTT
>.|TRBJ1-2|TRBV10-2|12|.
CASSEANYDYTF
TGCGCCAGCAGTGAGGCGAACTATGACTACACCTTC
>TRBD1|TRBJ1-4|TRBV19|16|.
CASSRIGQGANEKLFF
TGTGCCAGTAGTAGGATCGGGCAGGGGGCTAATGAAAAACTGTTTTTT
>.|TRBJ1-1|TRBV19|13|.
CASQWTANTEAFF
TGTGCCAGTCAGTGGACAGCGAACACTGAAGCTTTCTTT
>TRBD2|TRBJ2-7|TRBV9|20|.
CASSRGWGGSGIPSLYEQYF
TGTGCCAGCAGCCGGGGATGGGGTGGTAGCGGGATTCCGAGTCTCTACGAGCAGTACTTC
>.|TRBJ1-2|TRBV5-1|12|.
CASSLDLGGYTF
TGCGCCAGCAGCTTGGATTTGGGGGGCTACACCTTC
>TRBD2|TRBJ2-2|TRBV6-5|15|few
CASSLGTTNTGELFF
TGTGCCAGCAGTCTCGGGACTACGAACACCGGGGAGCTGTTTTTT
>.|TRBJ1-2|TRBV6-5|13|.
CASSYSQRNGYTF
TGTGCCAGCAGTTACTCGCAGCGGAATGGCTACACCTTC
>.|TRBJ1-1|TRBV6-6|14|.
CASRNRGENTEAFF
TGTGCCAGCAGGAATCGTGGGGAGAACACTGAAGCTTTCTTT
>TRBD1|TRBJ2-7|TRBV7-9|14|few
CASSNWDSWDEQYF
TGTGCCAGCAGCAACTGGGACAGCTGGGACGAGCAGTACTTC
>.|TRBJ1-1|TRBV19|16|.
CASSVSGTLLNTEAFF
TGTGCCAGTAGTGTCTCGGGGACACTCCTGAACACTGAAGCTTTCTTT
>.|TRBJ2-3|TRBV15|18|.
CATSRDVRRGRGTDTQYF
TGTGCCACCAGCAGAGATGTGAGACGGGGTAGGGGCACAGATACGCAGTATTTT
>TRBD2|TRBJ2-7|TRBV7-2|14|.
CASSFRSTSVEQYF
TGTGCCAGCAGCTTTAGGTCCACTAGCGTTGAGCAGTACTTC
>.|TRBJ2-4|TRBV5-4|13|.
CASGAGGGNIQYF
TGTGCCAGCGGAGCTGGAGGTGGGAACATTCAGTACTTC
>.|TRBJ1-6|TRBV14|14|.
CASSQGREVSPLHF
TGTGCCAGCAGCCAGGGCAGGGAGGTTTCACCCCTCCACTTT